This T cell receptor (beta chain) originates from a study of monozygotic twins with inflammatory bowel disease. The CDR3 extends over 13 amino acids. The germline gives CDR1 MNHNY, CDR2 SVGAGI (reference sequence). Every TCR library used approximately 3.5 ug of total RNA. TCRdb reanalyzed the 5' RACE reads and collapses them to one entry per CDR3 protein, without DNA. The sample data list approximately 330,000 distinct CDR3 sequences. Study conclusions and caveats: Twins with IBD had fewer clonotypes in common with others than healthy twins, particularly during disease activity. IBD patients displayed reduced TCRbeta diversity (inverse Simpson) when set against healthy co-twins.

One blood sample of around 2.5 ml was taken from each donor. Concerning this clonotype itself: Its antigen is not known.

V gene TRBV6-6 combines with J gene TRBJ2-1; TCRdb outputs TRBD2, but without DNA this stays unchecked. Source material: blood. This TCR derives from a human donor with ulcerative colitis or Crohn's disease, or a healthy co-twin of an affected twin (not recorded which). The CDR3 loop reads CASQLAGGNEQFF.